The present entry profiles one T cell receptor (beta chain) with its context. Its antigen remains undetermined. Nothing much larger sits one base from this clone, and base qualities are not available. Including cysteine and phenylalanine, the CDR3 has 13 amino acids. CDR3 DNA only is kept here, 39 bases in frame from base 1. The germline V gene encodes CDR1 SQVTM and CDR2 ANQGSEA. Trimming costs V 6 bases and J 2 bases, and their ends lie 12 bases apart. This entry comes from a study of cytomegalovirus exposure and HLA in healthy donors (dated by TCRdb to about 2017). General notes on the study: According to a later analysis, the roughly 120 validation repertoires were produced on the same platform as the approximately 610 repertoires of the first cohort. To predict cytomegalovirus infection status, the study brought together high-throughput TCR immunosequencing, statistical association of individual TCRs with disease status, and machine learning. Along with the approximately 650-subject first cohort, a separate validation cohort of over a hundred different subjects was used. The study aimed to test whether signatures of past pathogen exposure could be identified by cataloging public T cell receptors.

Separate from the roughly 650-subject first cohort, the validation cohort of about 130 subjects was the group to which the donors belonged. The paper as a whole reports these results and caveats: It was suggested by the authors that the approach could potentially be generalized to other disease states and immunological phenotypes. Across donors, most TCR sequences were observed very rarely, whereas some public TCRs were present in many individuals. A later analysis found that TCRs clustered in the first cohort also tended to co-occur in the approximately 120 validation repertoires, with approximately 94% of cluster scores above 0. A later analysis lacked HLA typing for the validation cohort, so it scored co-occurrence in that cohort across all 130 or so repertoires. A total of 150 to 200 TCR beta chains were listed by the study as associated with cytomegalovirus. In both the original and validation cohorts, the classifier was reported to diagnose cytomegalovirus status with high specificity and sensitivity. In vitro tests confirmed that a few of the cytomegalovirus-associated TCR beta chains recognize cytomegalovirus antigens.

Libraries came from the immunoSEQ multiplex PCR assay. Concerning the study's data processing: To diagnose cytomegalovirus status from the catalog of TCR beta chain sequences, a statistical classification framework was built. TCRdb's version of the immuneACCESS table is confined to in-frame rearrangements and falls short of the full clone set. An unresolved V gene accounts for under half of the shortfall where checked; the remainder is of unknown origin. The V and J calls and clone size were taken over from that table, and D and trimming were inferred from the DNA. The sample profile shows roughly 56,000 clones; 85% to 95% of them were found once. The ten top clones hold 2% to 2.5% of the sample.

This receptor was identified in a man aged 18 to 35 in good health and CMV-seronegative. The sequence links TRBV29-1 to TRBJ2-3; matching of 6 bases hints at TRBD1 as the D gene. The material sequenced was PBMCs. The DNA sequence is TGCAGCGTAGGGGGACGGTACACAGATACGCAGTATTTT. This translates into CSVGGRYTDTQYF.